This paragraph reports one T cell receptor beta chain. These data belong to a study of blood T cell repertoires in COVID-19. Overall study context: There were acute and convalescent COVID-19 samples, and they came from the United States, Italy and Spain.

Per the original methods: Reference gene primers were amplified, and this amplification served to estimate nucleated cell counts. Libraries were prepared by immunoSEQ multiplex PCR; TCRdb keeps only in-frame clonotypes and omits some of them. V, J and clone size are taken as reported in that table, and D and trimming were inferred from the DNA itself. The profile covers about 120,000 clones, with just under 90% appearing a single time and approximately 2.3% taken by the ten largest. This CDR3 is built from 12 residues. V gave up 2 bases and J gave up 3 bases; unmatched junction bases: 1. CDR1 is GTSNPN and CDR2 is SVGIG in the germline V gene (reference sequence).

The V call is TRBV30, the J call TRBJ2-7, with 7 bases aligning to TRBD1. Sequencing was performed on peripheral blood. The sequence came from a woman aged 45-60 years with acute or convalescent COVID-19. The CDR3 DNA reads as TGTGCCTGGAGTCCAGGGGGCTACGAGCAGTACTTC. Translating gives CAWSPGGYEQYF.